A single T cell receptor beta chain is shown here with its context. This entry comes from a study of blood T cells in healthy people across ages. CDR3 length: 14 residues. Germline loops: CDR1 SNHLY, CDR2 FYNNEI. The junction had 7 bases not matched to a gene; V was cut back by 6 bases and J by 6 bases. For the second PCR, which ran for about 7 to 12 cycles, a sample-barcoded 5' primer and a J-beta primer mix were used. Each CDR3 protein gets one entry after TCRdb re-called the 5' RACE reads with MiXCR. The table has hundreds of thousands of distinct CDR3 sequences, 55% to 70% seen once; the top ten hold 22%.

The rearrangement links TRBV2 to TRBJ1-1; 10 bases line up with TRBD1. The receptor's source is a young man in good health. Specimen: blood. CDR3 amino acids: CASRPRTGGSEAFF. For the CDR3, the DNA is TGTGCCAGCAGGCCGAGGACAGGGGGTTCTGAAGCTTTCTTT.